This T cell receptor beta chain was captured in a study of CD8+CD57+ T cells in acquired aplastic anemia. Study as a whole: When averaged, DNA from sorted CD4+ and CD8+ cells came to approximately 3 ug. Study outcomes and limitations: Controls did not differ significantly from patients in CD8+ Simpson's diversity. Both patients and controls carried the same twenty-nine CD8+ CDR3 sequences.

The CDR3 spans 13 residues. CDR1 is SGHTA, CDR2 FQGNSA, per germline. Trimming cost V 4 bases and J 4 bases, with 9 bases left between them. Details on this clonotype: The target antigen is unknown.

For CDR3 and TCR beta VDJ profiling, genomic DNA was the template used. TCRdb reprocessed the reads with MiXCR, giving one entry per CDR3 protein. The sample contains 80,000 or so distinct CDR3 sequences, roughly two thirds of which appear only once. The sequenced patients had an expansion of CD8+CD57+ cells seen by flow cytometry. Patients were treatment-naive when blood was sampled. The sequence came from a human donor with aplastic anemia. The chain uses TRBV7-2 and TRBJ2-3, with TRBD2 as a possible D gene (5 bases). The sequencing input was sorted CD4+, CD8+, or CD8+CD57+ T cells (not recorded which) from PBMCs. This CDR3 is CASSSLGSDTQYF. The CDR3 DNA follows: TGTGCCAGCAGCTCACTAGGGTCAGATACGCAGTATTTT.